Each of the 4 T cell receptor beta chains below was sequenced from the same sample in a study of T cell clones after liver transplantation. Repertoires were generated with immunoSEQ multiplex PCR, while TCRdb's copy carries only in-frame clones and drops some. The table has 25,000 to 35,000 clones, around 95% seen once. This material consisted of CD8+ T cells from blood, taken 12 months after liver transplant. These receptors all come from a human patient who received a liver transplant. Some T cells may arise from the graft donor.

The chain joins TRBV7-6 to TRBJ2-1, with a possible D match to TRBD2 (6 bases). Germline CDR1 SGHVS, CDR2 FNYEAQ. Trimming cost V 5 bases and J 4 bases, with 21 bases left between them. The CDR3 is made up of 17 amino acids. The CDR3 nucleotides are TGTGCCAGCAGCGTCCGGAGCGGGCCAATAGCTTACAATGAGCAGTTCTTC. The encoded protein is CASSVRSGPIAYNEQFF.

This chain connects TRBV9 to TRBJ1-5; D remains ambiguous. The V gene's germline CDR1 is SGDLS and CDR2 YYNGEE. The CDR3 is made up of 13 amino acids. Trimming left V 4 bases short and J 2 bases short, with 7 bases between. CDR3: CASSQRGNQPQHF. CDR3 DNA: TGTGCCAGCAGCCAGAGGGGCAATCAGCCCCAGCATTTT.

This rearrangement joins TRBV11-3 to TRBJ2-7; 16 bases agree with TRBD2. The CDR3 is 19 residues long. Germline CDR1 and CDR2: SGHNT and YENEEA. J was trimmed by 3 bases and V by 5 bases; bases with no gene match: 13. CDR3 sequence reads: CASSLGTGTSGRGDYEQYF. Written as DNA, the CDR3 is TGTGCCAGCAGCCTTGGCACCGGGACTAGCGGGAGGGGCGACTACGAGCAGTACTTC.

The chain combines TRBV27 with TRBJ1-4, with a weak D call TRBD1 (6 bases). Trimming removed 7 bases at V and 5 bases at J, with 14 bases between. Germline V gene data show CDR1 as MNHEY and CDR2 as SMNVEV (reference sequence). The CDR3 runs 14 residues. CDR3: CASTPTGGNEKLFF. CDR3 sequence (DNA): TGTGCCAGCACCCCGACAGGAGGGAATGAAAAACTGTTTTTT.